The 20 T cell receptor beta chains listed next were all sequenced from one sample in a study of cytomegalovirus exposure and HLA in healthy donors. The study ran its PCR with 60 Vbeta and 13 Jbeta primers. Clones were read by immunoSEQ multiplex PCR, and TCRdb kept only the in-frame ones, dropping some. The profile shows tens of thousands of clones, 65% to 85% of them singletons. Sequences were obtained from PBMCs. The receptors come from a man aged 25 to 40 in good health and CMV-seronegative.

This clone came up once. The chain combines TRBV18 with TRBJ2-5, with 8 bases lining up with TRBD1. Unmatched junction bases numbered 11, after V lost 0 bases and J lost 5 bases. Germline CDR1 KGHSH, CDR2 LQKENI. This CDR3 comprises 17 residues. CDR3 protein: CASSPPFSSRGQETQYF. CDR3 DNA sequence: TGTGCCAGCTCACCACCTTTTTCCTCCAGGGGGCAGGAGACCCAGTACTTC.

Concerning this clone: The same CDR3 can be traced to other DNA sequences in this sample. The gene calls are TRBV29-1 and TRBJ2-1, with 10 positions matching TRBD2. CDR1 is SQVTM, CDR2 ANQGSEA, per germline. The CDR3 spans 13 residues. J gave up 3 bases and V 6 bases, and 2 bases lay outside the gene matches. The DNA of the CDR3 is TGCAGCGTCGAGCGGGGGGGCTACAATGAGCAGTTCTTC. Its translation: CSVERGGYNEQFF.

This chain uses TRBV4-1 with TRBJ2-2, with 7 bases aligning to TRBD2. The CDR3 has 18 residues. Germline loops: CDR1 MGHRA, CDR2 YSYEKL. V lost 0 bases and J lost 1; bases outside the gene matches: 8. CDR3 amino acids: CASSQDSTSAQNTGELFF. The CDR3 DNA follows: TGCGCCAGCAGCCAAGATTCAACTAGCGCTCAGAACACCGGGGAGCTGTTTTTT.

This clone has a single count. CDR3 nucleotide sequence: TGTGCCAGCTGGGGAATCCGGGACTACGAGCAGTACTTC. It translates to CASWGIRDYEQYF. This chain joins TRBV2 and TRBJ2-7, with a possible D match to TRBD2 (5 bases). Germline-derived CDR1 and CDR2 are SNHLY and FYNNEI. V gave up 8 bases and J gave up 3 bases, with 14 bases separating them. This CDR3 is built from 13 residues. Filled out from reference TRBV2 and TRBJ2-7, the complete variable domain reads EPEVTQTPSHQVTQMGQEVILRCVPISNHLYFYWYRQILGQKVEFLVSFYNNEISEKSEIFDDQFSVERPDGSNFTLKIRSTKLEDSAMYFCASWGIRDYEQYFGPGTRLTVT.

This clone was seen a handful of times. The chain recombines TRBV6-5 with TRBJ1-1; TRBD1 matches at 8 bases. The length of the CDR3 is 14 residues. J was trimmed by 7 bases and V by 6 bases; bases with no gene match: 10. CDR1 and CDR2 (germline): MNHEY, SVGAGI. The chain's CDR3 is CASRPGQGILEAFF. The CDR3 nucleotides read TGTGCCAGCAGGCCCGGACAGGGAATACTTGAAGCTTTCTTT.

This clone appeared once. The chain recombines TRBV9 with TRBJ2-2, with TRBD2 matching over 10 bases. The CDR3 totals 15 residues. The ends lost 2 bases at V and 3 bases at J; junction bases unmatched: 1. Germline-derived CDR1 and CDR2 are SGDLS and YYNGEE. The CDR3 region is CASSVGTSDTGELFF. The DNA of the CDR3 is TGTGCCAGCAGCGTTGGGACTAGCGACACCGGGGAGCTGTTTTTT.

This chain connects TRBV5-6 to TRBJ2-5, with 13 positions matching TRBD2. V trimming: 4 bases; J trimming: 2 bases; junction bases outside the gene matches: 5. CDR1 is SGHDT, CDR2 YYEEEE, per germline. The CDR3 extends over 16 amino acids. For the CDR3, the DNA is TGTGCCAGCAGCCTCCGGACTAGCGGGGGACAAGAGACCCAGTACTTC. Protein sequence: CASSLRTSGGQETQYF.

The chain is built from TRBV7-9 and TRBJ2-3, with 9 bases fitting TRBD1. The CDR3 is 15 residues long. V was pared by 5 bases and J by 0 bases, with 3 bases of the junction left unmatched. Per germline, CDR1 SEHNR and CDR2 FQNEAQ (reference sequence). CDR3: CASSGQGISTDTQYF. The CDR3 nucleotides are TGTGCCAGCAGCGGACAGGGGATTAGCACAGATACGCAGTATTTT.

The chain links TRBV29-1 to TRBJ2-7; 10 bases map to TRBD1. With 6 bases clipped from V and 7 bases from J, the junction kept 12 bases outside the gene matches. There are 14 residues in the CDR3. Germline V lookup: CDR1 SQVTM, CDR2 ANQGSEA. CDR3 bases: TGCAGCGTGGGATCCGGGACAGGGGATAGGGAGCAGTACTTC. It codes for CSVGSGTGDREQYF.

The chain carries TRBV29-1 and TRBJ1-2; 7 nucleotides match TRBD1. J gave up 3 bases and V 7 bases, and 2 bases lay outside the gene matches. The germline CDR1 and CDR2 sequences are SQVTM and ANQGSEA. The CDR3 has 11 residues. CDR3 sequence: CSGGTDYGYTF. The CDR3 nucleotides are TGCAGCGGCGGGACAGACTATGGCTACACCTTC.

The gene calls are TRBV5-1 and TRBJ2-7; tentative D call: TRBD1 (6 bases). Germline lookup yields CDR1 SGHRS and CDR2 YFSETQ. The length of the CDR3 is 14 residues. Trimming took 4 bases from V and 4 from J, leaving 15 bases between them. CDR3 nucleotide sequence: TGCGCCAGCAGCCCGAGGGGGAGTAGTTACGAGCAGTACTTC. It is translated as CASSPRGSSYEQYF.

V usage is TRBV10-2 and J usage is TRBJ2-5; 7 bases are a match to TRBD2. The DNA end lines up better with TRBJ2-7; the J call may be wrong. Per the germline V gene, CDR1 is WSHSY and CDR2 is SAAADI. The CDR3 is 15 amino acids. CDR3 sequence reads: CASNTGGRGSYEQYF. Here the CDR3 DNA reads TGCGCCAGCAACACGGGGGGACGGGGTTCCTACGAGCAGTACTTC.

The chain uses TRBV25-1 and TRBJ1-4, with a weak D call TRBD1 (6 bases). There are 14 residues in the CDR3. The V end was cut by 6 bases, the J end by 6 bases, with 14 bases between. The germline gives CDR1 MGHDK, CDR2 SYGVNS. CDR3 DNA sequence: TGTGCCAGCAGGGCCGACAGGCTAGATGAAAAACTGTTTTTT. Protein sequence: CASRADRLDEKLFF.

The V and J genes are TRBV2 and TRBJ1-1; possible D gene TRBD1, 5 bases. The CDR3 sequence is 14 residues long. Germline values: CDR1 SNHLY, CDR2 FYNNEI. V shed 6 bases and J shed 3 bases, with 14 bases lying between them. The CDR3 region has the DNA TGTGCCAGCAGGGTGGGACTCCCGGACACTGAAGCTTTCTTT. It codes for CASRVGLPDTEAFF.

This chain links TRBV2 with TRBJ2-3, with 9 positions matching TRBD1. The CDR3 sequence is 12 residues long. The ends lost 6 bases at V and 6 bases at J; junction bases unmatched: 1. Germline assignment: CDR1 SNHLY and CDR2 FYNNEI. This CDR3 is CASRDRGDTQYF. DNA of the CDR3: TGTGCCAGCAGGGACAGGGGTGATACGCAGTATTTT. The variable domain in full, completed from reference TRBV2 and TRBJ2-3, reads EPEVTQTPSHQVTQMGQEVILRCVPISNHLYFYWYRQILGQKVEFLVSFYNNEISEKSEIFDDQFSVERPDGSNFTLKIRSTKLEDSAMYFCASRDRGDTQYFGPGTRLTVL.

V usage is TRBV28 and J usage is TRBJ2-7, with D hard to call. The CDR3 spans 13 residues. Trimming removed 3 bases at V and 4 bases at J, with 10 bases between. In germline, CDR1 is MDHEN, CDR2 SYDVKM. The CDR3 DNA is TGTGCCAGCAGTTTCGTGGCAGTGTACGAGCAGTACTTC. Protein product: CASSFVAVYEQYF.

The CDR3 bases are TGTGCCAGCAGTGTGGGACAGGGAGGTTATGGCTACACCTTC. Its protein is CASSVGQGGYGYTF. This chain connects TRBV28 to TRBJ1-2, with TRBD1 matching 9 bases. The V gene's germline CDR1 is MDHEN and CDR2 SYDVKM. This CDR3 spans 14 amino acids. V was clipped by 5 bases and J by 5 bases; unmatched bases: 6.

As concerns this clone: The junction shows a germline mismatch at one end, possibly a read error. This chain connects TRBV15 to TRBJ1-1; a possible D gene is TRBD1 (5 bases). CDR1 is LNHNV, CDR2 YYDKDF, per germline (reference sequence). CDR3 length: 16 amino acids. The CDR3 DNA reads as TGTGCCACCAGCAGAGGGCGGGGACCCCTGAATACTGAAGCTTTCTTT. This codes for CATSRGRGPLNTEAFF.

The chain has TRBV30 and TRBJ1-3; D not resolved. The germline V and J ends were trimmed by 2 bases and 0 bases, with 11 bases remaining between them. The CDR3 runs 15 residues. Germline values: CDR1 GTSNPN, CDR2 SVGIG (reference sequence). CDR3 in amino acids: CAWSKGGFSGNTIYF. CDR3 sequence (DNA): TGTGCCTGGAGTAAAGGCGGTTTCTCTGGAAACACCATATATTTT.

The chain carries TRBV25-1 and TRBJ1-2; no definite D call. The CDR3 runs 14 residues. The V and J ends lost 0 bases and 1 base respectively, with 6 bases between them. Germline assignment: CDR1 MGHDK and CDR2 SYGVNS. CDR3 loop: CASSEYGVNYGYTF. The CDR3 bases are TGTGCCAGCAGTGAATACGGGGTTAACTATGGCTACACCTTC.